The clone carrying this TCR beta chain was counted only a few times. Patients picked for sequencing had shown CD8+CD57+ cell expansion detected by flow cytometry. This entry belongs to a study of CD8+CD57+ T cells in acquired aplastic anemia. Profiling of TCR beta VDJ combinations and CDR3 sequences used genomic DNA as template. TCRdb itself ran the reads through MiXCR, one entry per CDR3 protein. Among 400,000 to 600,000 distinct CDR3 sequences listed, roughly 34% were seen once. The CDR3 length is 14 residues. Trimming removed 2 bases from V and 4 bases from J, with 11 bases in between. Germline V CDR1 and CDR2: SGHTA, FQGNSA.

Sequencing was carried out using sorted CD4+, CD8+, or CD8+CD57+ T cells (not recorded which) from PBMCs. This receptor was obtained from a human donor with aplastic anemia. The genes are TRBV7-2 and TRBJ1-1; D remains unclear. The CDR3 protein is CASSLFGMGTEAFF. The CDR3, as DNA: TGTGCCAGCAGCTTATTTGGGATGGGCACTGAAGCTTTCTTT.